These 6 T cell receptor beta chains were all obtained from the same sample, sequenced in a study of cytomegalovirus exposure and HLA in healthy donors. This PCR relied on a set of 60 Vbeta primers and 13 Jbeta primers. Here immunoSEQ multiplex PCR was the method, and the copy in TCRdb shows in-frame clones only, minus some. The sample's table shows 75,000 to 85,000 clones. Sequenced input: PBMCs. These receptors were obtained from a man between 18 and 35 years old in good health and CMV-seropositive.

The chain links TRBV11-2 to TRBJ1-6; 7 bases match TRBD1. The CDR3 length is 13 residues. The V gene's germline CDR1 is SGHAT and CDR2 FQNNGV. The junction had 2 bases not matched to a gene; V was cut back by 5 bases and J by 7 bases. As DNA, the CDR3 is TGTGCCAGCAGCGCGGACAGGAATTCACCCCTCCACTTT. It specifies CASSADRNSPLHF.

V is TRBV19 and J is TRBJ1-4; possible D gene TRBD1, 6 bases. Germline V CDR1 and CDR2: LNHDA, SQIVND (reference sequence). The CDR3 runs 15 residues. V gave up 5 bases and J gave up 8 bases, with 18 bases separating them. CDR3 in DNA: TGTGCCAGTAGTTTCGCCGTGAGGGGGGGAGAAAAACTGTTTTTT. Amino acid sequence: CASSFAVRGGEKLFF.

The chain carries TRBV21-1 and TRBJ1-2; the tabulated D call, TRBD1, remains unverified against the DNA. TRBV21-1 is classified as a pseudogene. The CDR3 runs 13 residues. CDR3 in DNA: TGTGCCAGCACCTCGACAGGGGGCTATGGCTACACCTTC. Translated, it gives CASTSTGGYGYTF.

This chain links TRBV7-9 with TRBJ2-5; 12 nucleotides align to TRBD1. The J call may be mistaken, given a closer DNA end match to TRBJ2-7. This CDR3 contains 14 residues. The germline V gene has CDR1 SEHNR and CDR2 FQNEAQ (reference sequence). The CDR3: CASSLGDRGHEQYF. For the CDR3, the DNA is TGTGCCAGCAGCTTAGGGGACAGGGGGCACGAGCAGTACTTC.

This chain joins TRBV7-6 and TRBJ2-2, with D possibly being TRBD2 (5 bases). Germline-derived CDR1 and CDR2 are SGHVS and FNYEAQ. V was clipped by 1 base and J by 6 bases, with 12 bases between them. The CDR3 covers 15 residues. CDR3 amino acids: CASSLGGYGAGELFF. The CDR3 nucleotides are TGTGCCAGCAGCTTAGGCGGGTATGGAGCCGGGGAGCTGTTTTTT.

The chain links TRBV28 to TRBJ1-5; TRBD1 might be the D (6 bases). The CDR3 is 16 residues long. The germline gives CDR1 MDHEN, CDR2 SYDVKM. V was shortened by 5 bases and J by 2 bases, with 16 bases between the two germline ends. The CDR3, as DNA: TGTGCCAGCAGTGTCCGGGCAGGGGACGGCAATCAGCCCCAGCATTTT. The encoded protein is CASSVRAGDGNQPQHF.